The rows below give T cell receptor beta chains drawn from one sample of a study of T-cell memory formation after mild COVID-19. TCRdb reanalysed the 5' RACE reads using MiXCR and keeps one entry per CDR3 protein. The table includes 190,000 or so distinct CDR3 sequences, over 20% detected once. Sequenced: PBMCs or a T cell subset sorted from them (not recorded which). The receptors originated from an adult woman who had mild COVID-19 (a few samples of this study predate the infection). Cell type and time point are not known. Each CDR3 is given with its conserved first and last residue.

CDR3 protein: CASSSKPTGLSGEQYF
J gene: TRBJ2-7
V gene: TRBV7-9

CDR3 protein: CASSHPGQGNTGAFF
J gene: TRBJ1-1
V gene: TRBV4-1

CDR3 protein: CASSDPLTQDTEAFF
J gene: TRBJ1-1
V gene: TRBV6-1

CDR3 protein: CASSASFRTLGYNEQFF
J gene: TRBJ2-1
V gene: TRBV5-6

CDR3 protein: CASSLSGDRYNEQFF
J gene: TRBJ2-1
V gene: TRBV7-8

CDR3 protein: CASILDPGATYEQYF
J gene: TRBJ2-7
V gene: TRBV7-2

CDR3 protein: CATSRTGYTEAFF
J gene: TRBJ1-1
V gene: TRBV24-1

CDR3 protein: CASSRGTSGRADTQYF
J gene: TRBJ2-3
V gene: TRBV3-1

CDR3 protein: CAWSASGEQYF
J gene: TRBJ2-7
V gene: TRBV30

CDR3 protein: CAIYFPLGGRADTQYF
J gene: TRBJ2-3
V gene: TRBV12-3/TRBV12-4

CDR3 protein: CASSYLSSSTDTQYF
J gene: TRBJ2-3
V gene: TRBV27

CDR3 protein: CASSQASGNNNEQFF
J gene: TRBJ2-1
V gene: TRBV21-1

CDR3 protein: CASRGLQGAADTQYF
J gene: TRBJ2-3
V gene: TRBV27

CDR3 protein: CASSFGTVNTEAFF
J gene: TRBJ1-1
V gene: TRBV13

CDR3 protein: CASSVTTSGEQFF
J gene: TRBJ2-1
V gene: TRBV9

CDR3 protein: CASSSGGGADF
J gene: TRBJ2-5
V gene: TRBV7-9

CDR3 protein: CASSVGYEYEQYF
J gene: TRBJ2-7
V gene: TRBV9

CDR3 protein: CASSYSEGLNTEAFF
J gene: TRBJ1-1
V gene: TRBV6-5

CDR3 protein: CASSPRENEQFF
J gene: TRBJ2-1
V gene: TRBV12-3/TRBV12-4

CDR3 protein: CASSLAGWDRYNEQFF
J gene: TRBJ2-1
V gene: TRBV7-8

CDR3 protein: CSVEELHGTSGYEQYF
J gene: TRBJ2-7
V gene: TRBV29-1

CDR3 protein: CATSANRDSDYTGELFF
J gene: TRBJ2-2
V gene: TRBV24-1

CDR3 protein: CASSPRGTDHANVLTF
J gene: TRBJ2-6
V gene: TRBV4-3

CDR3 protein: CAISEPGLEETQYF
J gene: TRBJ2-5
V gene: TRBV10-3

CDR3 protein: CASRATALRTDTQYF
J gene: TRBJ2-3
V gene: TRBV2

CDR3 protein: CASMTSGYEQYF
J gene: TRBJ2-7
V gene: TRBV6-2/TRBV6-3

CDR3 protein: CASSQGRGPYTDTQYF
J gene: TRBJ2-3
V gene: TRBV3-1

CDR3 protein: CSARTDTYEQYF
J gene: TRBJ2-7
V gene: TRBV29-1

CDR3 protein: CAISGKGWETEAFF
J gene: TRBJ1-1
V gene: TRBV10-3

CDR3 protein: CASSVASGGAGYEQFF
J gene: TRBJ2-1
V gene: TRBV9

CDR3 protein: CASSPARGLEAFF
J gene: TRBJ1-1
V gene: TRBV4-3

CDR3 protein: CASSPHRLAFSYEQYF
J gene: TRBJ2-7
V gene: TRBV5-1

CDR3 protein: CSAREPEGDGEQYF
J gene: TRBJ2-7
V gene: TRBV20-1

CDR3 protein: CASSRDRSSGNTIYF
J gene: TRBJ1-3
V gene: TRBV27

CDR3 protein: CASSVGSSGITGELFF
J gene: TRBJ2-2
V gene: TRBV9

CDR3 protein: CASMRQGEETQYF
J gene: TRBJ2-5
V gene: TRBV27